These T cell receptor beta chains were read from a single sample in a study of blood T cell repertoires in COVID-19. Generated by immunoSEQ multiplex PCR, the TCRdb table keeps only in-frame clones and is missing some. This table holds approximately 270,000 clones, 80% to 90% found once. The sequenced sample consisted of PBMCs or T cells enriched from blood (not recorded which). These receptors came from a woman in her forties or fifties who had recovered from COVID-19. The CDR3 runs from the conserved cysteine through the conserved F or W. A D gene is named only where the DNA matches it firmly. Clone sizes are given selectively: once, few, many, or a class where the clone is expanded.

V gene: TRBV21-1
J gene: TRBJ1-2
clone size: once
D gene: -
CDR3 DNA: TGTGCCAGCAGCAATCGGGACAGGGTGGCTTTTGGCTACACCTTC
CDR3 protein: CASSNRDRVAFGYTF

V gene: TRBV7-9
J gene: TRBJ2-7
clone size: -
D gene: TRBD1
CDR3 DNA: TGTGCCAGCAGGGGGGGACAGGCTGCCGACGAGCAGTACTTC
CDR3 protein: CASRGGQAADEQYF

V gene: TRBV5-4
J gene: TRBJ2-7
clone size: -
D gene: -
CDR3 DNA: TGTGCCAGCAGCTCTAGCGCCTACGAGCAGTACTTC
CDR3 protein: CASSSSAYEQYF

V gene: TRBV24-1
J gene: TRBJ1-5
clone size: -
D gene: -
CDR3 DNA: TGTGCCACCGACGCCTTAATACAGACAGTCGGGGGGTCTGGTCAGCCCCAGCATTTT
CDR3 protein: CATDALIQTVGGSGQPQHF

V gene: TRBV28
J gene: TRBJ1-1
clone size: few
D gene: -
CDR3 DNA: TGTGCCAGCAGTTTACGCGCCCGGAACACTGAAGCTTTCTTT
CDR3 protein: CASSLRARNTEAFF

V gene: TRBV13
J gene: TRBJ1-2
clone size: -
D gene: -
CDR3 DNA: TGTGCCAGCAGCTTAAACCAGGGGCTCTCCACCTTC
CDR3 protein: CASSLNQGLSTF

V gene: TRBV10-2
J gene: TRBJ2-1
clone size: once
D gene: TRBD2
CDR3 DNA: TGCGCCAGCAGAGCGGGAGGTGAGCAGTTCTTC
CDR3 protein: CASRAGGEQFF

V gene: TRBV7-2
J gene: TRBJ1-1
clone size: -
D gene: -
CDR3 DNA: TGTGCCAGCAGCTTAGCCGGGATTCTGGGGAACACTGAAGCTTTCTTT
CDR3 protein: CASSLAGILGNTEAFF

V gene: TRBV7-8
J gene: TRBJ2-6
clone size: -
D gene: TRBD2
CDR3 DNA: TGTGCCAGCAGCTTAGTTGCTAGCGGGAGCCCCGGGGCCAACGTCCTGACTTTC
CDR3 protein: CASSLVASGSPGANVLTF

V gene: TRBV6-5
J gene: TRBJ2-2
clone size: -
D gene: TRBD2
CDR3 DNA: TGTGCCAGCAGTAAGACTAGCGGGAGAGGGGAGCTGTTTTTT
CDR3 protein: CASSKTSGRGELFF

V gene: TRBV28
J gene: TRBJ2-1
clone size: -
D gene: -
CDR3 DNA: TGTGCCAGCAGCCCAGGATCCGTCAATGAGCAGTTCTTC
CDR3 protein: CASSPGSVNEQFF

V gene: TRBV19
J gene: TRBJ1-1
clone size: -
D gene: -
CDR3 DNA: TGTGCCAGTAGTTTGAGGGAAAACACTGAAGCTTTCTTT
CDR3 protein: CASSLRENTEAFF

V gene: TRBV2
J gene: TRBJ1-5
clone size: -
D gene: TRBD1
CDR3 DNA: TGTGCCAGCAGCGGGACAGGAGTCAATCAGCCCCAGCATTTT
CDR3 protein: CASSGTGVNQPQHF

V gene: TRBV2
J gene: TRBJ2-2
clone size: many
D gene: -
CDR3 DNA: TGTGCAAGCAGGTTAGGGCAGGGAAACACCGGGGAGCTGTTTTTT
CDR3 protein: CASRLGQGNTGELFF

V gene: TRBV2
J gene: TRBJ1-4
clone size: -
D gene: -
CDR3 DNA: TGTGCCAGCAATCTACAGCGGACTAATGAAAAACTGTTTTTT
CDR3 protein: CASNLQRTNEKLFF

V gene: TRBV29-1
J gene: TRBJ2-7
clone size: -
D gene: TRBD2
CDR3 DNA: TGCAGCGTCGGATCACCGGGACTAGCTTTTGGCGAGCAGTACTTC
CDR3 protein: CSVGSPGLAFGEQYF

V gene: TRBV6-5
J gene: TRBJ1-2
clone size: -
D gene: TRBD1
CDR3 DNA: TGTGCCAGCAGTCCCGGGACAGATGACTTAGGCTACACCTTC
CDR3 protein: CASSPGTDDLGYTF